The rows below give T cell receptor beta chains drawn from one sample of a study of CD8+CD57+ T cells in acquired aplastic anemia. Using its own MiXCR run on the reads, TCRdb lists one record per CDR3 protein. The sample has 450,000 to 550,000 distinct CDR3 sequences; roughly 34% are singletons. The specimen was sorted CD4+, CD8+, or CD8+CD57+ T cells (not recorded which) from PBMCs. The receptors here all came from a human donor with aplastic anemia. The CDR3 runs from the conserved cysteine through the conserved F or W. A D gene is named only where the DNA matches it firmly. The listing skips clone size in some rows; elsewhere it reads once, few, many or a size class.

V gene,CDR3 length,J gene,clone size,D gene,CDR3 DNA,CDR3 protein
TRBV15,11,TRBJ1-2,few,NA,TGTGCCACCAGCAGAAGCGGGGGTTACACCTTC,CATSRSGGYTF
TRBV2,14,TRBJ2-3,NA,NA,TGTGCTAGTTGGGGAGGGGGCGCGACAGATACGCAGTATTTT,CASWGGGATDTQYF
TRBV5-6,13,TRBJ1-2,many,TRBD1,TGTGCCAGCAGGAGGAGAGGGGGCGATGGCTACACCTTC,CASRRRGGDGYTF
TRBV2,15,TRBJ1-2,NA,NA,TGTGCCAGCAGTTCGGGTGGGGAGTCAAACTATGGCTACACCTTC,CASSSGGESNYGYTF
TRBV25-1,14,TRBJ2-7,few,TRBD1,TGTGCCAGCAGAGAAGGGACAGCCTTCGGGGAGCAGTACTTC,CASREGTAFGEQYF
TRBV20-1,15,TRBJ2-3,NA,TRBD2,TGCAGTGCTACAATGGCGGGGGACAGCACAGATACGCAGTATTTT,CSATMAGDSTDTQYF
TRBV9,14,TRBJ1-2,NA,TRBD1,TGTGCCAGCAACCGACAGGGAAAGAACTATGGCTACACCTTC,CASNRQGKNYGYTF
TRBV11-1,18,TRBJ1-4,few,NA,TGTGCCAGCAGCTTAGGGAATTTCGGGACGAGTCTATATGAAAAACTGTTTTTT,CASSLGNFGTSLYEKLFF
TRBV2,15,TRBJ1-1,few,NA,TGTGCCAGCAGTTATTCCCACCCGGTGAACACTGAAGCTTTCTTT,CASSYSHPVNTEAFF
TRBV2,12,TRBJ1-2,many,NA,TGTGCCAGCAGTGAATTGTCGGGAGGCTACACCTTC,CASSELSGGYTF
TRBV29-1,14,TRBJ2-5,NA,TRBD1,TGCAGCGTGGCCCCCGGGACAGGGTTAGAGACCCAGTACTTC,CSVAPGTGLETQYF
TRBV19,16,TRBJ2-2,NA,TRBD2,TGTGCCAGCAGTTTGGATGGGCTAGCGGGGACCGGGGAGCTGTTTTTT,CASSLDGLAGTGELFF
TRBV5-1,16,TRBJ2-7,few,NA,TGCGCCAGCAGCTTGGCTTATTGGAGAGAACAGGACGAGCAGTACTTC,CASSLAYWREQDEQYF
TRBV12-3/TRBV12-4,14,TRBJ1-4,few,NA,TGTGCCAGCAGTTTCGGACACCAAAATGAAAAACTGTTTTTT,CASSFGHQNEKLFF
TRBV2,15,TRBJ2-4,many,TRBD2,TGTGCCAGCAGTGACTTAGGCGGGGGGAAAAACATTCAGTACTTC,CASSDLGGGKNIQYF
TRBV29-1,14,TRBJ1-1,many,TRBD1,TGCAGCGTTTATGGTACAGGGGCGAACACTGAAGCTTTCTTT,CSVYGTGANTEAFF
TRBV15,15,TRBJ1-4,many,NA,TGTGCCACCAGCAGAGTGTCAGCCTTAAATGAAAAACTGTTTTTT,CATSRVSALNEKLFF
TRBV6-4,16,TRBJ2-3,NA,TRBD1,TGTGCCAGCAGTGACAACAGGGGGCGCATCACAGATACGCAGTATTTT,CASSDNRGRITDTQYF
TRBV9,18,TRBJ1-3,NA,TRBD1,TGTGCCAGCAGCGTACAGGTACTTGGACAGGGCTCTGGAAACGCCATATATTTT,CASSVQVLGQGSGNAIYF
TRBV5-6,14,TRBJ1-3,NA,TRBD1,TGTGCCAGCAGCTTGACAGCCAGGGGGAACACCATATATTTT,CASSLTARGNTIYF
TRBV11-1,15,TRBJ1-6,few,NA,TGTGCCAGCTCACCGCGGACCCTAAGGGATTCACCCCTCCACTTT,CASSPRTLRDSPLHF
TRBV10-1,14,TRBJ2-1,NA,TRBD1,TGCGCCGGCAGTGAGGGACAGGGAGGTAATGGGCAGTTCTTC,CAGSEGQGGNGQFF
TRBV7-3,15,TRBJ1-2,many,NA,TGTGCCAGCAGCTTAGAGGGGACACCTGGCTATGGCTACACCTTC,CASSLEGTPGYGYTF
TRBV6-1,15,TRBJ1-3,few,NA,TGTGCCAGCAGCCTCAGGAGGCCCTCTGGAAACACCATATATTTT,CASSLRRPSGNTIYF
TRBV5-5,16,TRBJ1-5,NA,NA,TGTGCCAGCAGCGACGGACAGATTTATAGCAATCAGCCCCAGCATTTT,CASSDGQIYSNQPQHF
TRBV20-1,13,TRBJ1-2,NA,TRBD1,TGCAGTGGCCTAAGACAGGGCGACTATGGCCACACCTTC,CSGLRQGDYGHTF
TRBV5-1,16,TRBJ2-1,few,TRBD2,TGCGCCAGCAGCTTGGCTAGCGGGAGGCACGGGAATGAGCAGTTCTTC,CASSLASGRHGNEQFF
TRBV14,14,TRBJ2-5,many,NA,TGTGCCAGCAGTCCGGACAGATCTCAAGAGACCCAGTACTTC,CASSPDRSQETQYF
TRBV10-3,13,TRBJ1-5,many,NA,TGTGCCATCAGTGAGTCTGCAATGGAGCCCCAGCATTTT,CAISESAMEPQHF
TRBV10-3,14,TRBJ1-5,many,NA,TGTGCCTCAAAAACAGAAATCAGCAATCAGCCCCAGCATTTT,CASKTEISNQPQHF
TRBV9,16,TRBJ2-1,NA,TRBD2,TGTGCCAGCAGCGTAGGGGCTAGCGGGGGTCTAAATGAGCAGTTCTTC,CASSVGASGGLNEQFF
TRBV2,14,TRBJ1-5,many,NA,TGTGCCAGCAGGGGTGACAGCAGCAATCAGCCCCAGCATTTT,CASRGDSSNQPQHF
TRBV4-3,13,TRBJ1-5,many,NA,TGCGCCAGCAGCCAGTCCAACGATCAGCCCCAGCATTTT,CASSQSNDQPQHF